This entry describes one T cell receptor beta chain. The junction shows a germline mismatch at one end, possibly a read error. Sequencing was performed with immunoSEQ multiplex PCR; in TCRdb, only in-frame clones are kept and a portion is missing. The table records about 360,000 clones, about 88% of them present only once. The data are from a study of blood T cell repertoires in COVID-19. Patients of the Seattle cohort, enrolled during active infection, were followed longitudinally. CDR1 is SGHTA and CDR2 is FQGNSA in the germline V gene. The CDR3 runs to 14 residues. The sequence was collected from a woman aged 60-70 years with COVID-19, enrolled during active disease. The specimen sequenced was peripheral blood. This chain uses TRBV7-2 with TRBJ1-4; possibly TRBD1 for D (5 bases). The CDR3 nucleotides are TGTGCCAGCAACTTAGAGGGGTTTGATGAAAAACTGTTTTTT. As protein: CASNLEGFDEKLFF.